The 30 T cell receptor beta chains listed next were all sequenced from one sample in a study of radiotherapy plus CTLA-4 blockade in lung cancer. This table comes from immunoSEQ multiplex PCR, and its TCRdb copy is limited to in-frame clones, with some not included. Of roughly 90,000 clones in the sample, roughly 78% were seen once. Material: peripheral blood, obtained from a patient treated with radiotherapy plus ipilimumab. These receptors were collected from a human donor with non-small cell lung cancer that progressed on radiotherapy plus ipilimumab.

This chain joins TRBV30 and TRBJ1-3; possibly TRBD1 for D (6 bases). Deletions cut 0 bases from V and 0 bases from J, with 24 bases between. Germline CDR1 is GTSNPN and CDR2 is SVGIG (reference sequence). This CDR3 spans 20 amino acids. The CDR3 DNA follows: TGTGCCTGGAGTGTAGGGTCCTGGAGGCAGGGGACCACCTCTGGAAACACCATATATTTT. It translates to CAWSVGSWRQGTTSGNTIYF.

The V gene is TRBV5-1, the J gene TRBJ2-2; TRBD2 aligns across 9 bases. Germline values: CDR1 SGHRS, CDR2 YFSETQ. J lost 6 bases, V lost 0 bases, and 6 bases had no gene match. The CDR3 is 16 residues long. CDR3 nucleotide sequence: TGCGCCAGCAGCTTGGGCGGGAGGGCTGGCGCCGGGGAGCTGTTTTTT. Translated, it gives CASSLGGRAGAGELFF.

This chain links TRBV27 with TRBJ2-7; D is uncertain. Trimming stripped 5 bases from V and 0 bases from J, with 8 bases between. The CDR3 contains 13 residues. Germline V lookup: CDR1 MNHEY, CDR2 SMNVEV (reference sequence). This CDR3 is CASSEATSYEQYF. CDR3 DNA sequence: TGTGCCAGCAGTGAGGCCACCTCCTACGAGCAGTACTTC.

The CDR3 reads CASSLIAGDHNEQFF. CDR3 bases: TGTGCCAGCAGTTTAATAGCGGGAGACCACAATGAGCAGTTCTTC. The V call is TRBV28, the J call TRBJ2-1; 9 nucleotides line up with TRBD2. V trimming: 2 bases; J trimming: 5 bases; junction bases outside the gene matches: 4. CDR1 is MDHEN and CDR2 is SYDVKM in the germline V gene. The CDR3 is 15 residues long.

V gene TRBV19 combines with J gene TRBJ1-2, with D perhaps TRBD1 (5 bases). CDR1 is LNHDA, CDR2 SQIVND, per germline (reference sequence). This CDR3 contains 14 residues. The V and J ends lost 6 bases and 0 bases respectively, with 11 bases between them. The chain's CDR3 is CASRGTDSNYGYTF. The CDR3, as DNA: TGTGCCAGTAGGGGGACGGATTCTAACTATGGCTACACCTTC.

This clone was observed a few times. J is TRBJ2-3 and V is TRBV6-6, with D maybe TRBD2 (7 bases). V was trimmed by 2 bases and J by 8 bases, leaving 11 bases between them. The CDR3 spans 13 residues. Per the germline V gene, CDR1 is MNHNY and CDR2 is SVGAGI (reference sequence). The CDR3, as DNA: TGTGCCAGCAGTTACCGGGGGGCGGGTACGCAGTATTTT. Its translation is CASSYRGAGTQYF.

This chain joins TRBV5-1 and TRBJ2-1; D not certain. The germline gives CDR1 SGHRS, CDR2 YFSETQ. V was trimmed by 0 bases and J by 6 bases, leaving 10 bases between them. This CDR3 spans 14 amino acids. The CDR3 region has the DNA TGCGCCAGCAGCTTGGCGGGCATTGTCAATGAGCAGTTCTTC. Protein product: CASSLAGIVNEQFF.

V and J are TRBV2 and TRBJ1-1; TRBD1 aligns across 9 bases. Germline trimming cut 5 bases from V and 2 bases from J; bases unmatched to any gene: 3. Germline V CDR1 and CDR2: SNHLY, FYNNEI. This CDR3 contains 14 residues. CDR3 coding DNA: TGTGCCAGCAGTCACAGGGGGCGAAACACTGAAGCTTTCTTT. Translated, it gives CASSHRGRNTEAFF.

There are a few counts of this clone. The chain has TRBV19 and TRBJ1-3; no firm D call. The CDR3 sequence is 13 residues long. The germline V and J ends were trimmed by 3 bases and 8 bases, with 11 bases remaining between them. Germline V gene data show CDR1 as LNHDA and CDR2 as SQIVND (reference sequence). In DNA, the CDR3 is TGTGCCAGTAGTATTCGGGCAGCGCACACCATATATTTT. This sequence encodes CASSIRAAHTIYF.

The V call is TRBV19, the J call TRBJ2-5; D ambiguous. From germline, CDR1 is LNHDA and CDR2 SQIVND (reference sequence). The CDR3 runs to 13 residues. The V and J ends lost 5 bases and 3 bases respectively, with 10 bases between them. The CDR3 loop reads CASSARIKETQYF. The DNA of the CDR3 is TGTGCCAGTAGTGCTAGGATAAAAGAGACCCAGTACTTC.

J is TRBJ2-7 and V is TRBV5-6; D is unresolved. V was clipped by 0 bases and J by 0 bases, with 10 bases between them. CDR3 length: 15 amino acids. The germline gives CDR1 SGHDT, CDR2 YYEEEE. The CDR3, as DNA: TGTGCCAGCAGCTTGGCCCCGTACAGCTCCTACGAGCAGTACTTC. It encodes CASSLAPYSSYEQYF.

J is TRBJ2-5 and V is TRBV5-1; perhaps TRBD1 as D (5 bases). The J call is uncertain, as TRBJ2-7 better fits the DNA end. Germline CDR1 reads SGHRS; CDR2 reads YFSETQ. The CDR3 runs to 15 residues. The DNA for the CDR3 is TGCGCCAGCAGCTGGACGGACCCCAGGGCCTACGAGCAGTACTTC. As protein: CASSWTDPRAYEQYF.

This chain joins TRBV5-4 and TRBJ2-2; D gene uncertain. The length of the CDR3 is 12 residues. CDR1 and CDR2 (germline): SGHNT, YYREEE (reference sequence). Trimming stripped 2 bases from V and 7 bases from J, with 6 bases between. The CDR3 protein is CASSFFGGELFF. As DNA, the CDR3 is TGTGCCAGCAGCTTTTTTGGCGGGGAGCTGTTTTTT.

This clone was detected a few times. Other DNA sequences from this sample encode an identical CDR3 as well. This CDR3 reads CASSLQGTNYGYTF. The CDR3 DNA reads as TGTGCCAGCAGTTTACAGGGAACTAACTATGGCTACACCTTC. V and J are TRBV27 and TRBJ1-2, with D perhaps matching TRBD1 (5 bases). CDR1 and CDR2 (germline): MNHEY, SMNVEV (reference sequence). Trimming took 2 bases from V and 0 from J, leaving 7 bases between them. This CDR3 has 14 residues.

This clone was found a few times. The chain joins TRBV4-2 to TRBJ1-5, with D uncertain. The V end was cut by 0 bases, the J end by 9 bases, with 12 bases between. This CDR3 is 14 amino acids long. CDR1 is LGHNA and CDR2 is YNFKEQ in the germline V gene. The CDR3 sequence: CASSQERGTLPQHF. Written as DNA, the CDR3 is TGTGCCAGCAGCCAAGAACGGGGAACCCTGCCCCAGCATTTT.

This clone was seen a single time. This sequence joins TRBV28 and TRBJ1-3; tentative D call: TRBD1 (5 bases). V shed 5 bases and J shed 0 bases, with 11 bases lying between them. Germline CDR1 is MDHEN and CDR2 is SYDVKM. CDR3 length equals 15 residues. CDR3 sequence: CASSPWGLSGNTIYF. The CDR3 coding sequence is TGTGCCAGCAGTCCCTGGGGCCTCTCTGGAAACACCATATATTTT.

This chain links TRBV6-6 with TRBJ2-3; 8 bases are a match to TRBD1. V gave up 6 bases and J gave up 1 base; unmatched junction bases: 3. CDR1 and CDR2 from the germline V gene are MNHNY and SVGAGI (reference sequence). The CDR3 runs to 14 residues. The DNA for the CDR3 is TGTGCCAGCAGGACAGGGGTCGGCACAGATACGCAGTATTTT. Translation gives CASRTGVGTDTQYF.

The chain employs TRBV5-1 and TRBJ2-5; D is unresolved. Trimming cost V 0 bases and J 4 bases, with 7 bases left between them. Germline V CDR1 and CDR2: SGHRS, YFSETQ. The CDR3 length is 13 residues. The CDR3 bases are TGCGCCAGCAGCTTGGGGGCGCGAGAGACCCAGTACTTC. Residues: CASSLGARETQYF.

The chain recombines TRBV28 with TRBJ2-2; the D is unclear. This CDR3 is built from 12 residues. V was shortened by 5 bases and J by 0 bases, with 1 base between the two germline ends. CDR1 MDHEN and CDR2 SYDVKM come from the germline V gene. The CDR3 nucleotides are TGTGCCAGCAGTCCGAACACCGGGGAGCTGTTTTTT. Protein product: CASSPNTGELFF.

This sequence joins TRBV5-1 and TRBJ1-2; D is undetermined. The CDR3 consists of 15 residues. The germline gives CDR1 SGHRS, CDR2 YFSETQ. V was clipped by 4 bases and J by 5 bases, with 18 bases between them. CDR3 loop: CASSPSGGGGYGYTF. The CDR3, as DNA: TGCGCCAGCAGCCCCTCCGGCGGCGGCGGATATGGCTACACCTTC.

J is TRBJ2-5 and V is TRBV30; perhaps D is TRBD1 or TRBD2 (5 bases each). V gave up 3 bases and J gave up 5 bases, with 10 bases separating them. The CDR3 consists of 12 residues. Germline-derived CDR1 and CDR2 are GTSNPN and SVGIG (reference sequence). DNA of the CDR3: TGTGCCTGGAGGGGACGGCGGGAGACCCAGTACTTC. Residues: CAWRGRRETQYF.

CDR3 region: CASSGRDSPFRTEAFF. As DNA, the CDR3 is TGTGCCAGCAGCGGGAGGGACAGCCCTTTTCGGACTGAAGCTTTCTTT. V and J are TRBV2 and TRBJ1-1, with 7 positions matching TRBD1. CDR3 size: 16 residues. Germline V CDR1 and CDR2: SNHLY, FYNNEI. Trimming at V came to 6 bases and at J to 5 bases, leaving 15 bases not matched to a gene.

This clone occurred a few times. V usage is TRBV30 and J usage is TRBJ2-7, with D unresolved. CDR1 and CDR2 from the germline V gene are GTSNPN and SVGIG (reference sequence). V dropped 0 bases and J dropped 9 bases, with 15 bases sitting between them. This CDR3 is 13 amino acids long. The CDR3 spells CAWSVSSASVQYF. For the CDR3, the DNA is TGTGCCTGGAGTGTATCGTCAGCTAGTGTGCAGTACTTC.

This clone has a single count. CDR3 in amino acids: CASNPPPDSSSYNSPLHF. As DNA, the CDR3 is TGTGCCAGCAACCCACCCCCGGACAGCAGCTCCTATAATTCACCCCTCCACTTT. The chain uses TRBV28 and TRBJ1-6; D may be TRBD1 (6 bases). Trimming shortened V by 7 bases and J by 0 bases, and 19 bases separated the two germline ends. From germline, CDR1 is MDHEN and CDR2 SYDVKM. The CDR3 has 18 amino acids.

Here the CDR3 DNA reads TGTGCCACCCAGACTAGCGGCGCAGATACGCAGTATTTT. It specifies CATQTSGADTQYF. The rearrangement uses TRBV19 and TRBJ2-3, with 9 bases lining up with TRBD2. Germline values: CDR1 LNHDA, CDR2 SQIVND (reference sequence). The V segment lost 10 bases and the J segment 4 bases; nucleotides outside the gene matches: 6. The CDR3 sequence is 13 residues long. Drawing the rest from reference TRBV19 and TRBJ2-3, the complete variable domain is DGGITQSPKYLFRKEGQNVTLSCEQNLNHDAMYWYRQDPGQGLRLIYYSQIVNDFQKGDIAEGYSVSREKKESFPLTVTSAQKNPTAFYLCATQTSGADTQYFGPGTRLTVL.

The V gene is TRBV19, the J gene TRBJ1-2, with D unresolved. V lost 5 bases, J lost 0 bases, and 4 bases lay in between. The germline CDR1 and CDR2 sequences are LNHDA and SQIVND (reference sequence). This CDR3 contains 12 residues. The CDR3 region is CASSEANYGYTF. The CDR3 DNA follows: TGTGCCAGTAGTGAGGCTAACTATGGCTACACCTTC.

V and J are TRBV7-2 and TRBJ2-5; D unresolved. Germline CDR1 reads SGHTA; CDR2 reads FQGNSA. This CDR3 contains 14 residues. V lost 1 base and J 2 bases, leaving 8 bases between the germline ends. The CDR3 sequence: CASSLDSAQETQYF. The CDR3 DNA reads TGTGCCAGCAGCTTAGACTCAGCACAAGAGACCCAGTACTTC.

The CDR3 DNA reads TGTGCCAGCAGCCTTAGCGGGAGGGCCGGGGATGAGCAGTTCTTC. Translating gives CASSLSGRAGDEQFF. The V gene is TRBV9, the J gene TRBJ2-1; 11 bases are shared with TRBD2. There are 15 residues in the CDR3. With V trimmed by 4 bases and J by 8 bases, 8 bases remained unmatched. Germline V gene data show CDR1 as SGDLS and CDR2 as YYNGEE.

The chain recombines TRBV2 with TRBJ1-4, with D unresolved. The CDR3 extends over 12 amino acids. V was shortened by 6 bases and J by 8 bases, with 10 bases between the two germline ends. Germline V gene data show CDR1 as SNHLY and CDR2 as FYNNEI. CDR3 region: CASRAGREKLFF. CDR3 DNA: TGTGCCAGCAGGGCGGGCCGGGAAAAACTGTTTTTT.

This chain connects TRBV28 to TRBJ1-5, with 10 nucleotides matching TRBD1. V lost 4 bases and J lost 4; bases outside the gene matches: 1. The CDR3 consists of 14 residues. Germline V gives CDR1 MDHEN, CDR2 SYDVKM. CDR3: CASSWTGGNQPQHF. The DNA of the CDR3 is TGTGCCAGCAGTTGGACAGGGGGAAATCAGCCCCAGCATTTT. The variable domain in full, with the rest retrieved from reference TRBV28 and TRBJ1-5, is DVKVTQSSRYLVKRTGEKVFLECVQDMDHENMFWYRQDPGLGLRLIYFSYDVKMKEKGDIPEGYSVSREKKERFSLILESASTNQTSMYLCASSWTGGNQPQHFGDGTRLSIL.